The 16 T cell receptor beta chains below were found in one sample sequenced in a study of chemoradiotherapy in HPV16-positive cancers. The table came from immunoSEQ multiplex PCR; TCRdb's copy has only in-frame clones and leaves some out. In the table there are 25,000 to 40,000 clones, 85% to 90% of which are singletons. The sequencing used blood, collected from a patient who underwent chemoradiotherapy. The source of these receptors is a human donor with HPV-associated anogenital cancer.

This sequence joins TRBV20-1 and TRBJ2-5; D uncertain. Germline loops: CDR1 DFQATT, CDR2 SNEGSKA (reference sequence). Trimming stripped 3 bases from V and 5 bases from J, with 7 bases between. The CDR3 is 11 amino acids. The CDR3 bases are TGCAGTGCTAGTATGAAGGAGACCCAGTACTTC. Protein product: CSASMKETQYF.

This chain connects TRBV18 to TRBJ1-6; D is unresolved. Per the germline V gene, CDR1 is KGHSH and CDR2 is LQKENI. The CDR3 is made up of 14 amino acids. The V gene lost 6 bases and the J gene lost 10 bases, with 16 bases spanning the gap. CDR3 coding DNA: TGTGCCAGCTCTAGCGACGGATCACTATCACCCCTCCACTTT. Its protein is CASSSDGSLSPLHF.

J is TRBJ2-1 and V is TRBV7-2; D might be TRBD1 or TRBD2, each matching 6 bases. V was shortened by 3 bases and J by 2 bases, with 11 bases between the two germline ends. Germline loops: CDR1 SGHTA, CDR2 FQGNSA. The CDR3 totals 15 residues. In nucleotides, the CDR3 is TGTGCCAGCAGCTTCGTCGGGGGCGCCTACAATGAGCAGTTCTTC. Translating gives CASSFVGGAYNEQFF.

This chain joins TRBV25-1 and TRBJ1-2, with 9 bases lining up with TRBD1. The CDR3 is 15 amino acids. Germline CDR1 is MGHDK and CDR2 is SYGVNS. J lost 7 bases, V lost 3 bases, and 9 bases had no gene match. The CDR3 DNA is TGTGCCAGCAGTGATTCGGGACAGGGTGTCCGTGGCTACACCTTC. Translation gives CASSDSGQGVRGYTF.

V and J are TRBV4-3 and TRBJ2-7, with a weak D call TRBD2 (5 bases). The length of the CDR3 is 15 residues. V was shortened by 0 bases and J by 0 bases, with 9 bases between the two germline ends. CDR1 and CDR2 (germline): LGHNA, YSLEER. The CDR3 protein is CASSQEPGISYEQYF. CDR3 sequence (DNA): TGCGCCAGCAGCCAAGAGCCCGGGATCTCCTACGAGCAGTACTTC.

DNA of the CDR3: TGTGCCAGCTCACCCTCGCCCAGCCCAGGGGAGACCCAGTACTTC. This sequence encodes CASSPSPSPGETQYF. The genes are TRBV18 and TRBJ2-5, with D maybe TRBD1 (5 bases). CDR1 is KGHSH, CDR2 LQKENI, per germline. Trimming stripped 3 bases from V and 5 bases from J, with 16 bases between. CDR3 length: 15 amino acids.

This clone was seen a few times. The chain uses TRBV2 and TRBJ2-7, with 12 bases that match TRBD2. V dropped 3 bases and J dropped 1; count of bases not matched to a gene: 1. This CDR3 spans 15 amino acids. Germline V CDR1 and CDR2: SNHLY, FYNNEI. This chain's CDR3 is CASSDTSGRSYEQYF. CDR3 sequence (DNA): TGTGCCAGCAGTGATACTAGCGGGAGGTCCTACGAGCAGTACTTC.

This clone was seen just once. The V gene is TRBV19, the J gene TRBJ2-7; 10 nucleotides agree with TRBD2. The germline V gene encodes CDR1 LNHDA and CDR2 SQIVND (reference sequence). The CDR3 is 18 residues long. The V and J ends lost 1 base and 1 base, in that order; junction bases with no gene match: 10. CDR3 DNA: TGTGCCAGTAGTATAGCGTCAAGGGCTAGCGGGGGTTCCTACGAGCAGTACTTC. It codes for CASSIASRASGGSYEQYF.

The rearrangement joins TRBV6-1 to TRBJ2-7; weak D call: TRBD1 (5 bases). CDR3 length equals 15 residues. V was trimmed by 2 bases and J by 3 bases, leaving 14 bases between them. Germline V gene data show CDR1 as MNHNS and CDR2 as SASEGT. Here the CDR3 reads CASSEQTASGYEQYF. Written as DNA, the CDR3 is TGTGCCAGCAGTGAACAGACAGCCTCCGGCTACGAGCAGTACTTC.

The chain employs TRBV7-6 and TRBJ2-3; D could derive from TRBD1 or TRBD2 (5 bases each). V lost 5 bases to trimming and J lost 5 bases, with 20 bases between them. CDR1 SGHVS and CDR2 FNYEAQ come from the germline V gene. The CDR3 length is 16 residues. CDR3 sequence: CASSPGTARTGDTQYF. The CDR3 DNA reads TGTGCCAGCAGCCCTGGGACGGCCCGCACCGGAGATACGCAGTATTTT.

The J gene is TRBJ1-3, the V gene TRBV5-1; no clear D. This CDR3 spans 16 amino acids. With 0 bases removed from V and 0 bases from J, the gap between germline ends came to 10 bases. Germline-derived CDR1 and CDR2 are SGHRS and YFSETQ. CDR3 residues: CASSLVHGSSGNTIYF. The CDR3 DNA reads as TGCGCCAGCAGCTTGGTTCACGGCAGCTCTGGAAACACCATATATTTT.

J is TRBJ1-6 and V is TRBV7-9; no definite D call. The V end lost 0 bases, the J end lost 8 bases, and 11 bases lay between the germline ends. This CDR3 spans 15 amino acids. Germline V gene lookup returns CDR1 SEHNR and CDR2 FQNEAQ (reference sequence). CDR3 in amino acids: CASSLAVASDSPLHF. Written as DNA, the CDR3 is TGTGCCAGCAGCTTAGCTGTGGCGTCGGATTCACCCCTCCACTTT.

This chain uses TRBV19 with TRBJ1-2; D gene uncertain. Germline CDR1 LNHDA, CDR2 SQIVND (reference sequence). This CDR3 has 17 amino acids. Trimming took off 3 bases at V and 3 bases at J, with 20 bases between the two ends. The CDR3 DNA is TGTGCCAGTAGTATCACCGGGGAGCGGAGAAAGGACTATGGCTACACCTTC. Translation: CASSITGERRKDYGYTF.

The chain carries TRBV4-2 and TRBJ2-7; TRBD1 is a possible D gene (6 bases). The V gene's germline CDR1 is LGHNA and CDR2 YNFKEQ. The CDR3 is 14 residues long. Trimming took off 4 bases at V and 6 bases at J, with 16 bases between the two ends. The CDR3 here is CASSPQGTPREQYF. In nucleotides, the CDR3 is TGTGCCAGCAGCCCTCAAGGGACACCCCGCGAGCAGTACTTC.

This sequence joins TRBV28 and TRBJ1-6, with 7 positions matching TRBD1. CDR3 length: 14 amino acids. Germline lookup yields CDR1 MDHEN and CDR2 SYDVKM. Trimming at V came to 3 bases and at J to 8 bases, leaving 4 bases not matched to a gene. CDR3 bases: TGTGCCAGCAGTTTTACAGGGGATTATTCACCCCTCCACTTT. The encoded protein is CASSFTGDYSPLHF. Supplemented by reference TRBV28 and TRBJ1-6, the full variable domain reads DVKVTQSSRYLVKRTGEKVFLECVQDMDHENMFWYRQDPGLGLRLIYFSYDVKMKEKGDIPEGYSVSREKKERFSLILESASTNQTSMYLCASSFTGDYSPLHFGNGTRLTVT.

V and J are TRBV7-8 and TRBJ1-4; 8 bases map to TRBD1. V dropped 4 bases and J dropped 7; count of bases not matched to a gene: 5. The CDR3 has 14 residues. Per germline, CDR1 SGHVS and CDR2 FQNEAQ. CDR3 loop: CASSSRGQAEKLFF. In DNA form, the CDR3 reads TGTGCCAGCAGCTCTAGGGGACAGGCTGAAAAACTGTTTTTT.